The source of this T cell receptor (beta chain) is a study of blood T cell repertoires in COVID-19. Study context: PBMCs, B-cell-depleted T cells, or T cells were the source of the cDNA or gDNA that made up the material.

How the authors handled the data: Amplification of reference gene primers was used by the study to estimate nucleated cell counts. Some clones are missing from TCRdb's copy, which holds only in-frame ones; the method was immunoSEQ multiplex PCR. From that table come the V and J calls and clone size; the DNA was used to work out D and trimming. The sample shows 60,000 or so clones, roughly 79% of them seen only once. Sequencing used peripheral blood. This sequence originates from a man aged 55 to 70 with acute or convalescent COVID-19.

CDR3: CASRTGEGAYGYTF. The CDR3 DNA is TGTGCCAGCAGGACAGGGGAGGGGGCTTATGGCTACACCTTC. The J gene is TRBJ1-2, the V gene TRBV6-5, with TRBD1 matching 8 bases. V was clipped by 6 bases and J by 5 bases; unmatched bases: 8. CDR1 and CDR2 from the germline V gene are MNHEY and SVGAGI. The CDR3 covers 14 residues.